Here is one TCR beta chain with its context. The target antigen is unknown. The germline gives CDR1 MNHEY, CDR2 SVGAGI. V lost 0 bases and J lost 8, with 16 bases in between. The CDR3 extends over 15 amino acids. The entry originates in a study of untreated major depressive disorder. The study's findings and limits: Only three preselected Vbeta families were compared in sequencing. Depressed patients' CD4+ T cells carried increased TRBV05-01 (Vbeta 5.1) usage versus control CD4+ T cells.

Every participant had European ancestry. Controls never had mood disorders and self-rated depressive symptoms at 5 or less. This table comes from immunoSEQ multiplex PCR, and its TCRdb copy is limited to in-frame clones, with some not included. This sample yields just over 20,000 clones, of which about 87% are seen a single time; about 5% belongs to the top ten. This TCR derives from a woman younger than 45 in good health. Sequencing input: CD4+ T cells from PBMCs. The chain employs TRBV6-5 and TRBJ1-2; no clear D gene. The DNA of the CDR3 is TGTGCCAGCAGTTACTCCCGTGGGCTTCCTGGGGGCTACACCTTC. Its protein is CASSYSRGLPGGYTF.